The text below deals with one T cell receptor beta chain. Its antigen is unidentified. All donors qualified as healthy HIV-negative adults and had experienced no recent acute infections or vaccinations. The authors distributed each subset's genomic DNA evenly over several immunoSEQ plates. Here immunoSEQ multiplex PCR was the method, and the copy in TCRdb shows in-frame clones only, minus some. Of about 1 million clones listed, roughly 70% are singletons. These data are taken from a study of shared clonotypes between healthy human individuals. Study-level background: Per donor, CD8 memory used one plate, CD8 naive used two, CD4 memory used three and CD4 naive used three.

Study-wide results and limits: Naive subsets generally had larger estimated richness than memory subsets.

The germline V gene has CDR1 LGHNA and CDR2 YSLEER. CDR3 length: 15 amino acids. V was pared by 6 bases and J by 3 bases, with 18 bases between. The chain uses TRBV4-3 and TRBJ2-7, with D unresolved. The specimen was memory CD4+ T cells sorted from blood. As for subset: CD45RA-negative fraction. The sequence came from a man aged 18 to 30 in good health. The DNA of the CDR3 is TGCGCCAGCAGTTACAGTATTTCCCCCTTCTACGAGCAGTACTTC. The encoded protein is CASSYSISPFYEQYF.